A single sample is the source of the 23 T cell receptor beta chains below, sequenced in a study. TCRdb recomputed calls from the RT-PCR reads with MiXCR, one row per CDR3 protein. The sample includes about 680,000 distinct CDR3 sequences, over 12% of them seen just once. Source material: memory CD4+ T cells from blood. Every receptor here comes from a female donor in good health, serving as a healthy control.

The chain uses TRBV5-1 and TRBJ1-6, with 9 positions matching TRBD1. CDR3 length: 14 amino acids. V shed 7 bases and J 6 bases; nucleotides not matched to a gene: 5. Germline V CDR1 and CDR2: SGHRS, YFSETQ. CDR3 protein: CASWDRAFNSPLHF. DNA for the CDR3: TGCGCCAGCTGGGACAGGGCTTTTAATTCACCCCTCCACTTT.

This clonotype occurred a few times. J is TRBJ2-7 and V is TRBV7-2; 8 bases align to TRBD1. CDR3 size: 16 residues. J was trimmed by 4 bases and V by 3 bases; bases with no gene match: 11. In germline, CDR1 is SGHTA, CDR2 FQGNSA. This chain's CDR3 is CASSLFAGTGGYEQYF. The CDR3 coding sequence is TGTGCCAGCAGCTTGTTTGCCGGGACAGGAGGATACGAGCAGTACTTC.

This clonotype was picked up many times. V is TRBV20-1 and J is TRBJ2-1; maybe TRBD2 (6 bases). Trimming shortened V by 4 bases and J by 4 bases, and 14 bases separated the two germline ends. CDR1 DFQATT and CDR2 SNEGSKA come from the germline V gene (reference sequence). The CDR3 has 14 residues. The CDR3 region is CSATRDWKYNEQFF. Written as DNA, the CDR3 is TGCAGTGCTACCCGGGACTGGAAATACAATGAGCAGTTCTTC.

The genes are TRBV10-3 and TRBJ1-4; D unresolved. Germline CDR1 ENHRY, CDR2 SYGVKD. Deletions cut 5 bases from V and 10 bases from J, with 17 bases between. The CDR3 totals 14 residues. Here the CDR3 DNA reads TGTGCCATCAGTAACGCGTCGGCGGGCCCAAAACTGTTTTTT. It encodes CAISNASAGPKLFF.

The chain recombines TRBV7-2 with TRBJ2-3; weak D call: TRBD2 (7 bases). CDR3 length: 13 residues. V dropped 5 bases and J dropped 5 bases, with 11 bases sitting between them. From germline, CDR1 is SGHTA and CDR2 FQGNSA. The CDR3: CASSREGEDTQYF. CDR3 nucleotide sequence: TGTGCCAGCAGCAGGGAGGGGGAAGATACGCAGTATTTT.

This clonotype was detected once. This chain links TRBV19 with TRBJ1-2; tentative D call: TRBD1 (6 bases). Germline V gene data show CDR1 as LNHDA and CDR2 as SQIVND (reference sequence). This CDR3 contains 14 residues. V was clipped by 4 bases and J by 4 bases, with 13 bases between them. The CDR3 coding sequence is TGTGCCAGTAGTACGGACAGCACAGCCTATGGCTACACCTTC. Protein product: CASSTDSTAYGYTF.

This clonotype came up a few times. This chain connects TRBV6-5 to TRBJ1-2; 9 bases fit TRBD1. Trimming took 6 bases from V and 9 from J; bases not matched to a gene: 8. The CDR3 loop spans 13 amino acids. The germline V gene encodes CDR1 MNHEY and CDR2 SVGAGI. CDR3: CASSIGQGHSYTF. CDR3 nucleotide sequence: TGTGCCAGCAGCATCGGACAGGGGCATAGCTACACCTTC.

This clonotype turned up a few times. The chain links TRBV27 to TRBJ1-5; the D gene is possibly TRBD1 (5 bases). Germline V CDR1 and CDR2: MNHEY, SMNVEV (reference sequence). The CDR3 extends over 15 amino acids. Trimming stripped 7 bases from V and 3 bases from J, with 16 bases between. This CDR3 is CASNPGGGPNQPQHF. The CDR3 coding sequence is TGTGCCAGCAACCCTGGGGGGGGTCCCAATCAGCCCCAGCATTTT.

The table lists this clonotype with a few counts. The chain carries TRBV6-2 or TRBV6-3 and TRBJ1-1; D remains ambiguous. V lost 1 base and J lost 2, with 11 bases in between. The CDR3 is made up of 15 amino acids. The germline V gene has CDR1 MNHEY and CDR2 SVGEGT. The CDR3 DNA reads as TGTGCCAGCAGTTACTACACAGAACCTAACACTGAAGCTTTCTTT. Its translation is CASSYYTEPNTEAFF.

The chain couples TRBV28 to TRBJ2-3; D may be TRBD1 (7 bases). CDR1 MDHEN and CDR2 SYDVKM come from the germline V gene. The length of the CDR3 is 13 residues. Trimming pared 6 bases from V and 11 bases from J, leaving 18 bases between. The CDR3 DNA reads TGTGCCAGCAGCGGCCCACAGGGGCGGGAGCAGTATTTT. It specifies CASSGPQGREQYF.

As DNA, the CDR3 is TGCAGTGCTAGTGACAGGGCTAGCGGGATATACGAGCAGTACTTC. This gives the protein CSASDRASGIYEQYF. This chain links TRBV20-1 with TRBJ2-7; 9 bases are a match to TRBD2. The length of the CDR3 is 15 residues. Germline V gives CDR1 DFQATT, CDR2 SNEGSKA (reference sequence). The trim removed 3 bases at V and 4 bases at J, leaving 10 bases unmatched.

This clonotype has ten or more counts. The gene calls are TRBV6-5 and TRBJ1-2; D possibly corresponds to TRBD1 (6 bases). Germline CDR1 and CDR2: MNHEY and SVGAGI. This CDR3 has 14 amino acids. V was cut by 5 bases and J by 4 bases, with 14 bases left in between. The CDR3 sequence is CASSPIRGRYGYTF. The CDR3 DNA is TGTGCCAGCAGTCCGATTCGGGGGCGCTATGGCTACACCTTC.

The V call is TRBV20-1, the J call TRBJ2-3, with TRBD2 matching 9 bases. There are 13 residues in the CDR3. Germline CDR1 and CDR2: DFQATT and SNEGSKA (reference sequence). Germline trimming cut 6 bases from V and 6 bases from J; bases unmatched to any gene: 7. CDR3 sequence reads: CSAGLAGSDTQYF. CDR3 DNA: TGCAGTGCCGGTCTAGCGGGGAGCGATACGCAGTATTTT.

This clonotype was seen repeatedly, ten times or more. CDR3 coding DNA: TGCAGTGCTAGAGACGTAGTAGTTATCGACGAGCAGTACTTC. Translation: CSARDVVVIDEQYF. V is TRBV20-1 and J is TRBJ2-7, with D uncertain. Germline values: CDR1 DFQATT, CDR2 SNEGSKA (reference sequence). V was shortened by 0 bases and J by 5 bases, with 14 bases between the two germline ends. This CDR3 comprises 14 residues.

As DNA, the CDR3 is TGCAGTGCTTACCGACAGGGGGTCGGTGAGACCCAGTACTTC. This codes for CSAYRQGVGETQYF. The V call is TRBV20-1, the J call TRBJ2-5; 9 bases agree with TRBD1. The CDR3 is made up of 14 amino acids. Losses at the gene ends were 5 bases for V and 5 bases for J; bases not matched to a gene: 9. Germline V gives CDR1 DFQATT, CDR2 SNEGSKA (reference sequence).

The chain employs TRBV27 and TRBJ1-1; a weak D match, TRBD1 (6 bases). Germline-derived CDR1 and CDR2 are MNHEY and SMNVEV (reference sequence). Trimming took off 6 bases at V and 10 bases at J, with 15 bases between the two ends. The CDR3 covers 12 residues. The CDR3 DNA sequence: TGTGCCAGCAGGCCTTCAGGGGAAAGAGCTTTCTTT. This encodes CASRPSGERAFF.

This clonotype was found a few times. The V gene is TRBV4-1, the J gene TRBJ2-4; 12 positions agree with TRBD1. With V trimmed by 0 bases and J by 6 bases, 9 bases remained unmatched. This CDR3 comprises 18 residues. Germline CDR1 is MGHRA and CDR2 is YSYEKL. Written as DNA, the CDR3 is TGCGCCAGCAGCCAAGAGGAGGGACAGGGGGCCTTGGGAAACATTCAGTACTTC. The encoded protein is CASSQEEGQGALGNIQYF.

This clonotype was counted ten times or more. The rearrangement joins TRBV6-5 to TRBJ1-2, with 9 bases identical to TRBD1. V trimming: 6 bases; J trimming: 9 bases; junction bases outside the gene matches: 11. This CDR3 has 14 amino acids. Germline V gene sequence: CDR1 MNHEY, CDR2 SVGAGI. Here the CDR3 DNA reads TGTGCCAGCAGCCCGACGGGACAGGGCACCAGCTACACCTTC. Translating it yields CASSPTGQGTSYTF.

The V call is TRBV9, the J call TRBJ1-2, with no clear D. The CDR3 runs 14 residues. Germline-derived CDR1 and CDR2 are SGDLS and YYNGEE. Trimming removed 0 bases from V and 8 bases from J, with 14 bases in between. The CDR3 region is CASSVDPEFGGYTF. DNA for the CDR3: TGTGCCAGCAGCGTAGACCCAGAATTCGGAGGCTACACCTTC.

This clonotype was seen a handful of times. The chain combines TRBV27 with TRBJ1-1, with D possibly being TRBD1 (6 bases). Germline V lookup: CDR1 MNHEY, CDR2 SMNVEV (reference sequence). V lost 5 bases and J lost 8, with 24 bases in between. The CDR3 is made up of 16 amino acids. Here the CDR3 reads CASSRYGGGTRAEAFF. CDR3 DNA sequence: TGTGCCAGCAGTCGCTACGGAGGGGGAACCAGGGCCGAAGCTTTCTTT.

The V and J genes are TRBV28 and TRBJ1-5, with a tentative D call TRBD1 (6 bases). Trimming took 4 bases from V and 1 from J, leaving 14 bases between them. The V gene's germline CDR1 is MDHEN and CDR2 SYDVKM. The CDR3 consists of 16 residues. In DNA form, the CDR3 reads TGTGCCAGCAGTTCACAGGGATATGGAAGCAATCAGCCCCAGCATTTT. Translation gives CASSSQGYGSNQPQHF.

The J gene is TRBJ1-6, the V gene TRBV7-2; maybe TRBD1 (6 bases). This CDR3 is built from 16 residues. Germline V gene sequence: CDR1 SGHTA, CDR2 FQGNSA. The V and J ends lost 0 bases and 7 bases respectively, with 13 bases between them. The CDR3 bases are TGTGCCAGCAGCTTAGCAGGAGGGAGGGGGAATTCACCCCTCCACTTT. Amino acids: CASSLAGGRGNSPLHF. Combining the CDR3 with reference TRBV7-2 and TRBJ1-6 gives the whole variable domain GAGVSQSPSNKVTEKGKDVELRCDPISGHTALYWYRQSLGQGLEFLIYFQGNSAPDKSGLPSDRFSAERTGGSVSTLTIQRTQQEDSAVYLCASSLAGGRGNSPLHFGNGTRLTVT.

There are many counts of this clonotype. The chain is built from TRBV20-1 and TRBJ2-7; TRBD2 is a possible D gene (8 bases). The CDR3 has 15 residues. The germline V gene encodes CDR1 DFQATT and CDR2 SNEGSKA (reference sequence). Trimming left V 5 bases short and J 1 base short, with 18 bases between. The CDR3 DNA is TGCAGTGCTCCCGATCGGGGGGGACAGTCCTACGAGCAGTACTTC. It translates to CSAPDRGGQSYEQYF.